The sequence of this TCR beta chain was determined in a study of blood T cell repertoires in COVID-19. Study overall: Collection of acute and convalescent COVID-19 samples took place in the United States, Italy and Spain. PBMCs, B-cell-depleted T cells, or T cells were the source of the cDNA or gDNA that made up the material.

Seattle's enrolled individuals joined amid active infection and were then monitored longitudinally. Assay used: immunoSEQ multiplex PCR; TCRdb lists only in-frame clones, some missing. The table lists about 56,000 clones, 55% to 75% of them singletons, with around 4.8% in the top ten. CDR3 length equals 14 residues. V gave up 2 bases and J gave up 2 bases, with 10 bases separating them. CDR1 and CDR2 (germline): SGHAT, FQNNGV. The specimen sequenced was peripheral blood. This clonotype originated in a woman in her seventies with COVID-19, enrolled during active disease. This chain joins TRBV11-2 and TRBJ2-7; weak D call: TRBD1 (6 bases). The CDR3, as DNA: TGTGCCAGCAGCTTATGGGACACCACCTACGAGCAGTACTTC. It specifies CASSLWDTTYEQYF.